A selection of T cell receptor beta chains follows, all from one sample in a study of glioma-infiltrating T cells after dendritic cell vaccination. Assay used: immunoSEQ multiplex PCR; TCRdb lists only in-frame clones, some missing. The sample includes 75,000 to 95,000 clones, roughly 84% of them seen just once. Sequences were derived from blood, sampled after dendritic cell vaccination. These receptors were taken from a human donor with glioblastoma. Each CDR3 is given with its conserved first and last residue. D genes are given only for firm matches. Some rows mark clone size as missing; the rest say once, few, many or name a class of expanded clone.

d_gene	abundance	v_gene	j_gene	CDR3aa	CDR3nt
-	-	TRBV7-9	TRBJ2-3	CASSFGAGDKDTQYF	TGTGCCAGCAGCTTTGGGGCAGGTGATAAAGATACGCAGTATTTT
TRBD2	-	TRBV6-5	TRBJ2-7	CASRRDYERDEQYF	TGTGCCAGCAGGCGGGACTATGAGAGGGACGAGCAGTACTTC
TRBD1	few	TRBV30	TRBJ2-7	CASKNRGYSYEQYF	TGTGCCTCCAAGAACAGGGGCTACTCCTACGAGCAGTACTTC
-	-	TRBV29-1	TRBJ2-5	CSVAGNPTQETQYF	TGCAGCGTTGCCGGGAACCCTACTCAAGAGACCCAGTACTTC
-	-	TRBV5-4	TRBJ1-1	CASSLEAGAGAFF	TGTGCCAGCAGCTTGGAGGCGGGGGCGGGAGCTTTCTTT
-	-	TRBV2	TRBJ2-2	CASSRGLGNTGELFF	TGTGCCAGCAGTCGGGGACTGGGGAACACCGGGGAGCTGTTTTTT
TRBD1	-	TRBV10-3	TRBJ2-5	CAIGYGTGGRETQYF	TGTGCCATCGGATACGGGACAGGGGGGCGGGAGACCCAGTACTTC
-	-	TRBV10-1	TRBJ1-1	CASSESRYRGGTEAFF	TGCGCCAGCAGTGAGTCGAGGTATCGGGGGGGGACTGAAGCTTTCTTT
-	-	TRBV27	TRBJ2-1	CASGLGASAYNEQFF	TGTGCCAGCGGATTAGGGGCCTCAGCCTACAATGAGCAGTTCTTC
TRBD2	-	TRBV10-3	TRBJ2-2	CANDVAGANTGELFF	TGTGCCAACGACGTAGCGGGAGCGAACACCGGGGAGCTGTTTTTT
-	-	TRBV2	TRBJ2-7	CASSENESSSYEQYF	TGTGCCAGCAGTGAAAATGAGAGCTCTTCCTACGAGCAGTACTTC
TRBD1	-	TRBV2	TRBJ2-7	CASSEQGQTYEQYF	TGTGCCAGCAGTGAACAGGGACAGACCTACGAGCAGTACTTC
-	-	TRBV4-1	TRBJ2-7	CASSPPGAAYEQYF	TGCGCCAGCAGCCCACCGGGAGCGGCCTACGAGCAGTACTTC
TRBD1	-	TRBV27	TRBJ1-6	CASSADRGQNSPLHF	TGTGCCAGCAGTGCTGACAGGGGGCAGAATTCACCCCTCCACTTT
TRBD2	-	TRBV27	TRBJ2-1	CASSFQRGGYNEQFF	TGTGCCAGCAGTTTCCAGCGGGGGGGTTACAATGAGCAGTTCTTC
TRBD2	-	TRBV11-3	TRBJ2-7	CASGVGLAGGEQYF	TGTGCCAGCGGCGTCGGACTAGCGGGAGGGGAGCAGTACTTC
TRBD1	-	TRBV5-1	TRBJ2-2	CASSLTGGGPNTGELFF	TGCGCCAGCAGCTTAACAGGGGGCGGACCGAACACCGGGGAGCTGTTTTTT
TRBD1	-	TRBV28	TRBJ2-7	CASSSPGQGPLYSYEQYF	TGTGCCAGCAGTTCACCGGGACAGGGGCCCCTTTACTCCTACGAGCAGTACTTC
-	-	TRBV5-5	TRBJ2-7	CASSPRVSSYEQYF	TGTGCCAGCAGCCCACGCGTAAGCTCCTACGAGCAGTACTTC
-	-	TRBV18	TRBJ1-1	CASSPDRVWTEAFF	TGTGCCAGCTCACCAGATAGAGTTTGGACTGAAGCTTTCTTT
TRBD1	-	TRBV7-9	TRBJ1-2	CASSTVTGGNYGYTF	TGTGCCAGCAGCACTGTGACAGGGGGCAACTATGGCTACACCTTC
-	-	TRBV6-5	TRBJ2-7	CASSSIGEQYF	TGTGCCAGCAGTTCTATCGGCGAGCAGTACTTC
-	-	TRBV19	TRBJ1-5	CASSIDSYQPQHF	TGTGCCAGTAGTATAGACAGTTATCAGCCCCAGCATTTT
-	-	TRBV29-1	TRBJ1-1	CSVEDGAGRVTEAFF	TGCAGCGTTGAAGACGGGGCAGGGAGGGTCACTGAAGCTTTCTTT
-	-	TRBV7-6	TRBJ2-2	CASSLGGHNTGELFF	TGTGCCAGCAGCTTAGGGGGGCACAACACCGGGGAGCTGTTTTTT
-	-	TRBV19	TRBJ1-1	CASLPGILNTEAFF	TGTGCCAGCCTCCCCGGGATTTTGAACACTGAAGCTTTCTTT
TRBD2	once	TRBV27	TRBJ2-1	CASSLWLAGGHEQFF	TGTGCCAGCAGTCTCTGGCTAGCGGGGGGCCATGAGCAGTTCTTC
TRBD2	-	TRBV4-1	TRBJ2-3	CASSQPGGGTQYF	TGCGCCAGCAGCCAACCGGGAGGGGGTACGCAGTATTTT
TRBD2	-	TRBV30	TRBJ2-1	CAWAGLADNEQFF	TGTGCCTGGGCCGGACTAGCGGACAATGAGCAGTTCTTC
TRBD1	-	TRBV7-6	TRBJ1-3	CASSLGTGSGNTIYF	TGTGCCAGCAGCTTAGGGACAGGGTCTGGAAACACCATATATTTT
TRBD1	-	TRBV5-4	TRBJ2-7	CASSPTGRTGTSEQYF	TGTGCCAGCAGCCCAACAGGAAGGACAGGGACATCCGAGCAGTACTTC
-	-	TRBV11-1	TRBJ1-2	CASSSNVLELTF	TGTGCCAGCAGCTCCAACGTCTTAGAGTTAACCTTC